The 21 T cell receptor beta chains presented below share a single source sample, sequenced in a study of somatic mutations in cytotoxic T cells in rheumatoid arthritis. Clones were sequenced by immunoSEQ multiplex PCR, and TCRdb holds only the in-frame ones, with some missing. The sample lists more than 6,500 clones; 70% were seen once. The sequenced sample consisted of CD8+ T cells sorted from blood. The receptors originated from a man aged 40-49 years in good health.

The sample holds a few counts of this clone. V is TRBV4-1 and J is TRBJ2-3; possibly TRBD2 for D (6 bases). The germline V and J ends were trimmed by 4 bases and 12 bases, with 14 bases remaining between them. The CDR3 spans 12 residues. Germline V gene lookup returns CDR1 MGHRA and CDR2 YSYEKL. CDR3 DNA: TGCGCCAGCAGCCGCCCCGGGACTTCACAGTATTTT. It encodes CASSRPGTSQYF.

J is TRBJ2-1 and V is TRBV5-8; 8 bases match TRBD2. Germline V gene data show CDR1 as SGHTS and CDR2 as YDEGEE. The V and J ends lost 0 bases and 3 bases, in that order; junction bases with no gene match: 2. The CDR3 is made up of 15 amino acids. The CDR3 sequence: CASSLEAGGYNEQFF. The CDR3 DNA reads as TGTGCCAGCAGCTTGGAGGCGGGGGGCTACAATGAGCAGTTCTTC.

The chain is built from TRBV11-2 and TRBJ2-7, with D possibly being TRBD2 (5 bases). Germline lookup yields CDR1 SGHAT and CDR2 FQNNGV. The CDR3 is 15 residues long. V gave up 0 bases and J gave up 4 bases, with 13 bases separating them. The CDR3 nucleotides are TGTGCCAGCAGCTTAGATCCGGGAAATCTGTACGAGCAGTACTTC. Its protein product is CASSLDPGNLYEQYF. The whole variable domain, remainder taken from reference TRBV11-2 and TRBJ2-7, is EAGVAQSPRYKIIEKRQSVAFWCNPISGHATLYWYQQILGQGPKLLIQFQNNGVVDDSQLPKDRFSAERLKGVDSTLKIQPAKLEDSAVYLCASSLDPGNLYEQYFGPGTRLTVT.

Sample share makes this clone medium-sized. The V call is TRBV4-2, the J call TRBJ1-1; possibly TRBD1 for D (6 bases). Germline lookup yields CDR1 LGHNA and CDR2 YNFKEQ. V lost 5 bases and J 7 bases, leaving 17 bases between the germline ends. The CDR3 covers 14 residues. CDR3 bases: TGTGCCAGCAGCTTAGCCGGGGGCAGGGATGAAGCTTTCTTT. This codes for CASSLAGGRDEAFF.

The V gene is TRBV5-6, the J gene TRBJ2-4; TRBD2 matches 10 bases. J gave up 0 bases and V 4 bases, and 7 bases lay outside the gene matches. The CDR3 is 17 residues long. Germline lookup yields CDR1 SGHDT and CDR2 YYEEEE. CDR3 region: CASSVVSGGRAKNIQYF. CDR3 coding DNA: TGTGCCAGCAGCGTTGTTAGCGGGGGGCGAGCCAAAAACATTCAGTACTTC.

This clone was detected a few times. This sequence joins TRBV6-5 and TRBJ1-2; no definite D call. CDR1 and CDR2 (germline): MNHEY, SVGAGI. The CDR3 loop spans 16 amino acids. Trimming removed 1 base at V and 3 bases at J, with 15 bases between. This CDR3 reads CASSYYPPRSDYGYTF. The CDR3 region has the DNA TGTGCCAGCAGTTACTACCCTCCCAGGTCCGACTATGGCTACACCTTC.

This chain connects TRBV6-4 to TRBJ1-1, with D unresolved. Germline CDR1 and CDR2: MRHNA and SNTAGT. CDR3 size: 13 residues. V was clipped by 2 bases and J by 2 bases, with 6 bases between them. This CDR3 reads CASSDRANTEAFF. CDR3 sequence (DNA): TGTGCCAGCAGTGACAGGGCAAACACTGAAGCTTTCTTT.

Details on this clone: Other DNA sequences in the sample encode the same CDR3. Here the CDR3 DNA reads TGTGCCAGCAGTGAATTACAGGGGTTAGCCAAAAACATTCAGTACTTC. Its protein is CASSELQGLAKNIQYF. The rearrangement uses TRBV6-1 and TRBJ2-4; 7 positions agree with TRBD1. The CDR3 has 16 residues. After removal of 2 bases from V and 0 bases from J, the junction contained 4 bases not matched to a gene. CDR1 is MNHNS and CDR2 is SASEGT in the germline V gene.

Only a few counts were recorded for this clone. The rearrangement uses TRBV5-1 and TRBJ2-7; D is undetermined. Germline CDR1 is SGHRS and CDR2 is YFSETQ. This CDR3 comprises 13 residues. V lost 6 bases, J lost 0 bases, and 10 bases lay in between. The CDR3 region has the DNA TGCGCCAGCACCTCGACGGACTCCTACGAGCAGTACTTC. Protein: CASTSTDSYEQYF.

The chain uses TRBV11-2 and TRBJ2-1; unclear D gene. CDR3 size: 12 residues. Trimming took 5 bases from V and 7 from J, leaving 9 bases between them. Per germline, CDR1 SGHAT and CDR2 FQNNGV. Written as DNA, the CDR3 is TGTGCCAGCAGCGACGGGTCGAATGAGCAGTTCTTC. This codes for CASSDGSNEQFF.

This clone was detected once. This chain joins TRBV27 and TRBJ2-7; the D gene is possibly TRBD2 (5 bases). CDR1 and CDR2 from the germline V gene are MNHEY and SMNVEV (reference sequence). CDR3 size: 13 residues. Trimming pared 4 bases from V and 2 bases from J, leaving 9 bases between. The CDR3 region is CASSWTGTYEQYF. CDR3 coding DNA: TGTGCCAGCAGTTGGACGGGGACCTACGAGCAGTACTTC.

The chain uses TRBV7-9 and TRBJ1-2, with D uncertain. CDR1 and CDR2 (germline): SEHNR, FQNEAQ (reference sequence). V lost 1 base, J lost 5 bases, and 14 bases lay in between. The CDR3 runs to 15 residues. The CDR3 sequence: CASSLGQTIEYGYTF. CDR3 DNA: TGTGCCAGCAGCTTAGGTCAAACCATAGAGTATGGCTACACCTTC.

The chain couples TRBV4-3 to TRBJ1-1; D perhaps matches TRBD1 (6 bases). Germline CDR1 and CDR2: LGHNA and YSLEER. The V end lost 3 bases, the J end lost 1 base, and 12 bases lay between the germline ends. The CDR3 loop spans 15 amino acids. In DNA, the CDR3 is TGCGCCAGCAGCCATAATACACAGGGGAACACTGAAGCTTTCTTT. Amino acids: CASSHNTQGNTEAFF.

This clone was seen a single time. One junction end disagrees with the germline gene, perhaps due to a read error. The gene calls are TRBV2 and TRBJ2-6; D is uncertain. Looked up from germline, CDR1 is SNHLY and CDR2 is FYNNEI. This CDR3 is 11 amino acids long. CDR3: CASSEALPPAF. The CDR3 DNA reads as TGTGCCAGCAGTGAAGCGCTTCCCCCGGCTTTC.

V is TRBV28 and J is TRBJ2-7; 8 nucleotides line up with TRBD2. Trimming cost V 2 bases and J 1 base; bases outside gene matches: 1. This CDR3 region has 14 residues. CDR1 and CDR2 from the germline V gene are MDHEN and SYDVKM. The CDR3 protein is CASSLAGGSYEQYF. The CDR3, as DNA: TGTGCCAGCAGTTTAGCGGGAGGTTCCTACGAGCAGTACTTC.

CDR3 in amino acids: CASSLGESGALDEQFF. The CDR3 DNA reads TGTGCCAGCAGCTTGGGGGAGTCGGGAGCTCTGGATGAGCAGTTCTTC. The rearrangement uses TRBV5-5 and TRBJ2-1; maybe TRBD2 (6 bases). CDR1 and CDR2 from the germline V gene are SGHKS and YYEKEE (reference sequence). V shed 0 bases and J shed 8 bases, with 18 bases lying between them. The CDR3 runs to 16 residues.

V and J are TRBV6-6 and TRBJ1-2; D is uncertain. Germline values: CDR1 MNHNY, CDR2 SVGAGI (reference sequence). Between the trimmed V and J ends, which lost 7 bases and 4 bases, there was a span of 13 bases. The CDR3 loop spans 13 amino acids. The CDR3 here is CASNLGGAYGYTF. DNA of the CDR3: TGTGCCAGCAACCTCGGCGGCGCCTATGGCTACACCTTC.

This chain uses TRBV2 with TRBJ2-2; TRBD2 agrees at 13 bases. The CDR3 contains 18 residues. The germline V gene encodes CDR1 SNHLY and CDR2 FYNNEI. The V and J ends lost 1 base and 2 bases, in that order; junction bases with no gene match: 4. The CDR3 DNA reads TGTGCCAGCAGTGAAGGGGGACTAGCGGGACTTAACACCGGGGAGCTGTTTTTT. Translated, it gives CASSEGGLAGLNTGELFF.

The DNA for the CDR3 is TGTGCCACGGGAGCTGGGGCCAACGTCCTGACTTTC. It encodes CATGAGANVLTF. The chain has TRBV6-1 and TRBJ2-6; the D gene is possibly TRBD2 (6 bases). This CDR3 has 12 amino acids. Germline V CDR1 and CDR2: MNHNS, SASEGT. V was trimmed by 10 bases and J by 2 bases, leaving 6 bases between them.

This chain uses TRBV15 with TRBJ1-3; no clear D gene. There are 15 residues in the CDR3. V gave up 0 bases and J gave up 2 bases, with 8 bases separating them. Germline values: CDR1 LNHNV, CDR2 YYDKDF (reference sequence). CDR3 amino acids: CATSRDLAAGNTIYF. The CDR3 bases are TGTGCCACCAGCAGAGATCTGGCCGCTGGAAACACCATATATTTT.

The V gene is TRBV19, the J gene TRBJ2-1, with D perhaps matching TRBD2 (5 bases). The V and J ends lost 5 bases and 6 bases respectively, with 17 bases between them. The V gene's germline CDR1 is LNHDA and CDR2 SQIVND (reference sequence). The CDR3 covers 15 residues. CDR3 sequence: CASSPLRETGNEQFF. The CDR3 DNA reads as TGTGCCAGTAGTCCCTTGAGGGAGACTGGCAATGAGCAGTTCTTC.